This T cell receptor (beta chain) is from a study of spatial heterogeneity in lung cancer. Whole-study context: There were 75 or so donors, all of them untreated patients with early-stage non-small cell lung cancer.

Described time point: blood at routine non-recurrence follow-up after resection. TCRdb re-analysed the 5' RACE reads in MiXCR, keeping a single row per CDR3 protein. The sample yields over 35,000 distinct CDR3 sequences, roughly a tenth seen once. Germline-derived CDR1 and CDR2 are LGHDT and YNNKEL (reference sequence). CDR3 length: 14 amino acids. V shed 6 bases and J shed 4 bases, with 12 bases lying between them. Findings of the study overall: The appearance of ubiquitous expanded tumor TCRs in blood was greater at resection than follow-up.

This clonotype was seen many times. Its antigen is not known. The material was PBMCs, obtained at follow-up. The source of this sequence is a female donor with early-stage non-small cell lung cancer. V gene TRBV3-1 combines with J gene TRBJ2-2, with D possibly being TRBD2 (5 bases). Here the CDR3 reads CASRLTAGTGELFF. The CDR3 DNA follows: TGTGCCAGCAGACTGACCGCGGGCACCGGGGAGCTGTTTTTT.